The rows below give T cell receptor beta chains drawn from one sample of a study of blood T cells in healthy people across ages. MiXCR, applied by TCRdb to the 5' RACE reads, yields one record per CDR3 protein. The table shows roughly 800,000 distinct CDR3 sequences, with 20% to 30% occurring only once. These same data were also listed under a study on T cells of mothers and their children.

Sequencing input: blood. Source of these receptors: a boy aged 5-17 years in good health. CDR3s include the opening cysteine and the closing phenylalanine or tryptophan. The D gene is left open where the match is weak. The size of a clone is reported for some rows only, either as once, few or many, or as a class for expanded clones.

CDR3 protein: CASRTGTEYYEQYF; CDR3 DNA: TGTGCCAGCAGAACCGGGACAGAATACTACGAGCAGTACTTC; clone size: few; J gene: TRBJ2-7; V gene: TRBV28; D gene: TRBD1
CDR3 protein: CASSPGQGRIEEKLFF; CDR3 DNA: TGTGCCAGCAGCCCAGGACAGGGTAGGATCGAGGAAAAACTGTTTTTT; clone size: few; J gene: TRBJ1-4; V gene: TRBV5-6; D gene: TRBD1
CDR3 protein: CASSRLTSGIDEQYF; CDR3 DNA: TGTGCCAGCAGCCGGTTGACTAGCGGGATCGACGAGCAGTACTTC; clone size: few; J gene: TRBJ2-7; V gene: TRBV4-2; D gene: TRBD2
CDR3 protein: CASSAGNYNEQFF; CDR3 DNA: TGTGCCAGCAGCGCAGGGAATTACAATGAGCAGTTCTTC; clone size: few; J gene: TRBJ2-1; V gene: TRBV7-9; D gene: NA
CDR3 protein: CARRDGSSYEQYF; CDR3 DNA: TGTGCCAGGAGGGACGGAAGCTCCTACGAGCAGTACTTC; clone size: NA; J gene: TRBJ2-7; V gene: TRBV2; D gene: NA
CDR3 protein: CSGGPGETQYF; CDR3 DNA: TGCAGTGGGGGGCCCGGAGAGACCCAGTACTTC; clone size: few; J gene: TRBJ2-5; V gene: TRBV20-1; D gene: NA
CDR3 protein: CASSARPGGDSYEQYF; CDR3 DNA: TGTGCCAGCAGCGCCCGACCGGGGGGCGATTCCTACGAGCAGTACTTC; clone size: NA; J gene: TRBJ2-7; V gene: TRBV6-1; D gene: NA
CDR3 protein: CASGGVAGNTIYF; CDR3 DNA: TGTGCCAGCGGTGGGGTAGCAGGAAACACCATATATTTT; clone size: NA; J gene: TRBJ1-3; V gene: TRBV25-1; D gene: NA
CDR3 protein: CASSDRAVETGNTIYF; CDR3 DNA: TGTGCCAGCAGTGACCGGGCCGTCGAAACTGGAAACACCATATATTTT; clone size: few; J gene: TRBJ1-3; V gene: TRBV25-1; D gene: NA
CDR3 protein: CASSQVPRVGADYGYTF; CDR3 DNA: TGTGCCAGCAGCCAAGTTCCCCGCGTGGGGGCAGACTATGGCTACACCTTC; clone size: NA; J gene: TRBJ1-2; V gene: TRBV4-2; D gene: NA
CDR3 protein: CASSTWTEEQFF; CDR3 DNA: TGTGCCAGCAGCACGTGGACGGAGGAGCAGTTCTTC; clone size: NA; J gene: TRBJ2-1; V gene: TRBV7-9; D gene: NA
CDR3 protein: CSVEDGSSGHTDTQYF; CDR3 DNA: TGCAGCGTTGAAGATGGGTCTAGCGGACACACAGATACGCAGTATTTT; clone size: few; J gene: TRBJ2-3; V gene: TRBV29-1; D gene: TRBD2
CDR3 protein: CSARDFSSYEQYF; CDR3 DNA: TGCAGTGCTAGGGACTTCAGCTCCTACGAGCAGTACTTC; clone size: NA; J gene: TRBJ2-7; V gene: TRBV20-1; D gene: NA
CDR3 protein: CTSRYHRAGRQETQYF; CDR3 DNA: TGTACCAGCAGATACCATCGAGCGGGACGCCAAGAGACCCAGTACTTC; clone size: NA; J gene: TRBJ2-5; V gene: TRBV6-2/TRBV6-3; D gene: TRBD2
CDR3 protein: CSASGESSYEQYF; CDR3 DNA: TGCAGTGCTAGCGGCGAGAGCTCCTACGAGCAGTACTTC; clone size: many; J gene: TRBJ2-7; V gene: TRBV20-1; D gene: NA